This T cell receptor beta chain was recovered during a study of blood T cell repertoires in COVID-19. Germline-derived CDR1 and CDR2 are MNHNY and SVGAGI (reference sequence). The CDR3 contains 12 residues. Between the trimmed V and J ends, which lost 2 bases and 6 bases, there was a span of 7 bases. The assay was immunoSEQ multiplex PCR, and TCRdb's table has in-frame clones only and misses some. The repertoire holds about 260,000 clones, with over 80% as singletons. The clonotype comes from a woman in her thirties or forties with acute or convalescent COVID-19. Sequences were obtained from peripheral blood. This rearrangement joins TRBV6-6 to TRBJ2-5; D perhaps matches TRBD1 (5 bases). The CDR3 DNA is TGTGCCAGCAGTTACGGGGCGAAGACCCAGTACTTC. Amino acid sequence: CASSYGAKTQYF.